The 17 T cell receptor beta chains presented below share a single source sample, sequenced in a study of identical twins. One entry per CDR3 protein, called by TCRdb with MiXCR from the 5' RACE reads. The data contain about 810,000 distinct CDR3 sequences, 10% to 15% of them singletons. Another study also made use of these data, one on yellow fever vaccine responses in identical twins.

Sequencing input: PBMCs. The receptors come from a young woman in good health.

The rearrangement joins TRBV6-1 to TRBJ2-2, with 13 positions matching TRBD2. The CDR3 loop spans 18 amino acids. From germline, CDR1 is MNHNS and CDR2 SASEGT. The trim removed 6 bases at V and 4 bases at J, leaving 11 bases unmatched. CDR3 sequence (DNA): TGTGCCAGCAGGACCCCACTAGCGGGAGGGCAGGGCACCGGGGAGCTGTTTTTT. Its translation is CASRTPLAGGQGTGELFF.

This clonotype was seen a few times. DNA of the CDR3: TGCAGTGCTAGAGAGCCCCAACTCAACACTGAAGCTTTCTTT. This codes for CSAREPQLNTEAFF. J is TRBJ1-1 and V is TRBV20-1; D gene ambiguous. Germline lookup yields CDR1 DFQATT and CDR2 SNEGSKA (reference sequence). Trimming removed 0 bases at V and 2 bases at J, with 10 bases between. This CDR3 contains 14 residues.

This clonotype was counted between two and nine times. The rearrangement links TRBV18 to TRBJ2-3, with 8 bases aligning to TRBD2. CDR1 and CDR2 from the germline V gene are KGHSH and LQKENI. The CDR3 runs to 16 residues. V was clipped by 0 bases and J by 4 bases; unmatched bases: 6. The CDR3 nucleotides are TGTGCCAGCTCACCACCGGGACTAGAATTTCCAGATACGCAGTATTTT. Translated: CASSPPGLEFPDTQYF. Filled out from reference TRBV18 and TRBJ2-3, the complete variable domain reads NAGVMQNPRHLVRRRGQEARLRCSPMKGHSHVYWYRQLPEEGLKFMVYLQKENIIDESGMPKERFSAEFPKEGPSILRIQQVVRGDSAAYFCASSPPGLEFPDTQYFGPGTRLTVL.

This clonotype was seen a few times. The J gene is TRBJ1-1, the V gene TRBV28, with a possible D match to TRBD1 (5 bases). Germline CDR1 MDHEN, CDR2 SYDVKM. Trimming removed 6 bases at V and 6 bases at J, with 17 bases between. This CDR3 has 14 residues. The CDR3 here is CASRTQGIGPEAFF. As DNA, the CDR3 is TGTGCCAGCAGAACCCAGGGTATTGGCCCTGAAGCTTTCTTT.

The V call is TRBV5-1, the J call TRBJ1-1; tentatively, D is TRBD1 (6 bases). CDR3 length equals 13 residues. Trimming removed 0 bases from V and 6 bases from J, with 9 bases in between. CDR1 and CDR2 (germline): SGHRS, YFSETQ. The CDR3 DNA is TGCGCCAGCAGCTTGGCAGGGGTTTCTGAAGCTTTCTTT. It translates to CASSLAGVSEAFF.

This clonotype was seen many times. The chain is built from TRBV3-1 and TRBJ2-5; D is possibly TRBD2 (6 bases). V was cut by 1 base and J by 3 bases, with 9 bases left in between. Germline values: CDR1 LGHDT, CDR2 YNNKEL (reference sequence). There are 14 residues in the CDR3. Written as DNA, the CDR3 is TGTGCCAGCAGCCAAGCGGGAGTGGAAGAGACCCAGTACTTC. This sequence encodes CASSQAGVEETQYF.

In its sample, this clonotype was seen a few times. This chain connects TRBV4-1 to TRBJ2-1; D may be TRBD2 (7 bases). With 0 bases removed from V and 15 bases from J, the gap between germline ends came to 21 bases. The V gene's germline CDR1 is MGHRA and CDR2 YSYEKL. The CDR3 runs to 15 residues. CDR3 protein: CASSQEGVSGGGSFF. The DNA of the CDR3 is TGCGCCAGCAGCCAAGAAGGGGTGTCGGGGGGCGGGTCGTTCTTC.

This clonotype was found many times. The V call is TRBV10-2, the J call TRBJ2-1; 8 bases agree with TRBD2. This CDR3 contains 17 residues. The ends lost 4 bases at V and 4 bases at J; junction bases unmatched: 12. CDR1 is WSHSY, CDR2 SAAADI, per germline. The CDR3 DNA follows: TGCGCCAGCAGTGGGGGGATGATAGCGGGGACTTACAATGAGCAGTTCTTC. This sequence encodes CASSGGMIAGTYNEQFF.

This clonotype was found a few times. The gene calls are TRBV7-9 and TRBJ2-3; either TRBD1 or TRBD2 may supply D (6 bases each). V was trimmed by 9 bases and J by 2 bases, leaving 18 bases between them. From germline, CDR1 is SEHNR and CDR2 FQNEAQ (reference sequence). This CDR3 is built from 15 residues. The CDR3 region has the DNA TGTGCCAGTCGGCCTCAGGGGAGGTCCACAGATACGCAGTATTTT. It yields the protein CASRPQGRSTDTQYF.

This clonotype has only one observation. The V and J genes are TRBV19 and TRBJ1-2; TRBD1 might be the D (5 bases). The CDR3 is 14 residues long. Trimming cost V 4 bases and J 2 bases, with 11 bases left between them. Germline-derived CDR1 and CDR2 are LNHDA and SQIVND (reference sequence). CDR3 sequence reads: CASSTTTENYGYTF. The CDR3 coding sequence is TGTGCCAGTAGTACCACGACAGAAAACTATGGCTACACCTTC.

The J gene is TRBJ2-7, the V gene TRBV12-3 or TRBV12-4; 8 positions match TRBD1. The CDR3 loop spans 17 amino acids. V shed 5 bases and J 5 bases; nucleotides not matched to a gene: 17. The CDR3 DNA reads TGTGCCAGCAGTCCCGGACAGGGACTGTCCGTGGTTCACGAGCAGTACGTC. It encodes CASSPGQGLSVVHEQYV.

The chain carries TRBV20-1 and TRBJ1-5; 8 nucleotides match TRBD1. Germline values: CDR1 DFQATT, CDR2 SNEGSKA (reference sequence). The CDR3 loop spans 14 amino acids. Trimming at V came to 1 base and at J to 4 bases, leaving 3 bases not matched to a gene. DNA for the CDR3: TGCAGTGCTAGAGGCACAGGGGGAAATCAGCCCCAGCATTTT. It specifies CSARGTGGNQPQHF.

This clonotype occurred many times. CDR3 region: CASSVFLSYQETQYF. The CDR3 nucleotides are TGCGCCAGCAGCGTCTTTCTATCCTACCAAGAGACCCAGTACTTC. The rearrangement joins TRBV5-1 to TRBJ2-5; D call uncertain. V was clipped by 4 bases and J by 0 bases, with 13 bases between them. The germline CDR1 and CDR2 sequences are SGHRS and YFSETQ. The CDR3 is 15 residues long.

This chain joins TRBV6-1 and TRBJ2-3; perhaps TRBD2 as D (5 bases). Germline V gives CDR1 MNHNS, CDR2 SASEGT. The CDR3 runs to 12 residues. V gave up 6 bases and J gave up 7 bases, with 11 bases separating them. CDR3 amino acids: CASSLLGHTQYF. Written as DNA, the CDR3 is TGTGCCAGCAGCCTACTAGGACATACGCAGTATTTT.

This clonotype appeared a few times. V is TRBV20-1 and J is TRBJ2-3; D assignment may be TRBD1 or TRBD2 (6 bases each). Germline V gene lookup returns CDR1 DFQATT and CDR2 SNEGSKA (reference sequence). This CDR3 spans 15 amino acids. Trimming pared 6 bases from V and 3 bases from J, leaving 19 bases between. In DNA form, the CDR3 reads TGCAGTGCGGCCGGGGGCGCGGGTTTTACAGATACGCAGTATTTT. It translates to CSAAGGAGFTDTQYF.

This clonotype was seen many times. The V and J genes are TRBV12-3 or TRBV12-4 and TRBJ2-5; no clear D gene. V lost 1 base, J lost 5 bases, and 11 bases lay in between. The CDR3 is 14 residues long. CDR3 protein: CASSLESLRETQYF. CDR3 DNA sequence: TGTGCCAGCAGTTTAGAAAGCTTGCGGGAGACCCAGTACTTC.

This clonotype was found many times. The gene calls are TRBV25-1 and TRBJ2-2; either TRBD1 or TRBD2 may supply D (5 bases each). This CDR3 comprises 14 residues. Looked up from germline, CDR1 is MGHDK and CDR2 is SYGVNS. Trimming cost V 5 bases and J 6 bases, with 13 bases left between them. CDR3 loop: CASSPGTWAGELFF. DNA for the CDR3: TGTGCCAGCAGTCCCGGGACGTGGGCCGGGGAGCTGTTTTTT.